This paragraph covers one T cell receptor (beta chain) sequence. The antigen is unknown. Both 60 Vbeta primers and 13 Jbeta primers went into the PCR. Sequencing used immunoSEQ multiplex PCR; TCRdb keeps in-frame clones, though not all of them. The sample data list about 96,000 clones. The data derive from a study of cytomegalovirus exposure and HLA in healthy donors. Findings and caveats of the study: In a later analysis, a missense DCLRE1C variant was linked to TCR beta V- and J-gene trimming.

Per the germline V gene, CDR1 is SEHNR and CDR2 is FQNEAQ (reference sequence). V was shortened by 5 bases and J by 2 bases, with 7 bases between the two germline ends. The CDR3 runs 12 residues. V is TRBV7-9 and J is TRBJ2-7; a possible D gene is TRBD2 (5 bases). Sequenced: PBMCs. This clonotype was obtained from a woman aged 25 to 39 in good health and CMV-seronegative. DNA for the CDR3: TGTGCCAGCAGCCTCGGGACCTACGAGCAGTACTTC. This encodes CASSLGTYEQYF.